This is a list of T cell receptor beta chains from one sample in a study of blood T cell repertoires in COVID-19. Assay used: immunoSEQ multiplex PCR; TCRdb lists only in-frame clones, some missing. The data show a few hundred thousand clones, with around 83% seen just once and roughly 1.4% held by the top ten. Sequencing used peripheral blood. The source is a woman in her forties who had recovered from COVID-19. Both conserved end residues are part of each CDR3. D genes are given only for firm matches. The size entry is marked missing in some rows and otherwise reads once, few, many or a size class.

>TRBV19|-|TRBJ2-1|TRBD2
CASSKSGGESYNEQFF
TGTGCCAGTAGTAAAAGCGGGGGAGAGTCCTACAATGAGCAGTTCTTC
>TRBV5-1|-|TRBJ2-1|TRBD1
CASSKTGTELNEQFF
TGCGCCAGCAGCAAAACCGGGACAGAATTGAATGAGCAGTTCTTC
>TRBV30|once|TRBJ1-2|-
CAWRQAYGYTF
TGTGCCTGGAGACAGGCCTATGGCTACACCTTC
>TRBV7-2|-|TRBJ1-2|-
CASSPFENYGYTF
TGTGCCAGCAGCCCTTTTGAGAACTATGGCTACACCTTC
>TRBV28|few|TRBJ1-1|-
CASTTSGGLGAFF
TGTGCCAGCACCACCTCGGGGGGCCTGGGAGCTTTCTTT
>TRBV9|-|TRBJ1-3|-
CASGGGAGNTIYF
TGTGCCAGTGGGGGAGGGGCTGGAAACACCATATATTTT
>TRBV3-1/TRBV3-2|-|TRBJ1-1|-
CASSQGGQNTEAFF
TGTGCCAGCAGCCAAGGGGGGCAGAACACTGAAGCTTTCTTT
>TRBV13|-|TRBJ2-5|TRBD1
CASSSLWTGGAYQETQYF
TGTGCCAGCAGTTCCTTATGGACAGGGGGCGCTTACCAAGAGACCCAGTACTTC
>TRBV5-4|once|TRBJ2-7|-
CASSSEQGGTEQYF
TGTGCCAGCAGCTCTGAACAGGGTGGCACCGAGCAGTACTTC
>TRBV7-9|-|TRBJ2-2|-
CASSLASGSTGELFF
TGTGCCAGCAGCTTAGCGTCAGGGTCTACCGGGGAGCTGTTTTTT
>TRBV7-8|once|TRBJ2-2|TRBD1
CASKFRPGTGLTGELFF
TGTGCCAGCAAATTCCGCCCCGGGACAGGGCTCACCGGGGAGCTGTTTTTT
>TRBV28|-|TRBJ1-5|TRBD1
CASSFRAQGHQPQHF
TGTGCCAGCAGTTTCAGGGCACAGGGGCACCAGCCCCAGCATTTT
>TRBV3-1/TRBV3-2|-|TRBJ1-6|TRBD1
CASSHGDRTYNSPLHF
TGTGCCAGCAGCCACGGGGACAGGACTTATAATTCACCCCTCCACTTT
>TRBV4-3|-|TRBJ2-2|TRBD2
CASSRQHGGAFMTGELFF
TGCGCCAGCAGCCGACAACACGGGGGGGCCTTTATGACCGGGGAGCTGTTTTTT
>TRBV5-1|-|TRBJ1-6|TRBD1
CASSLVSGGNSPLHF
TGCGCCAGCAGCTTGGTGTCAGGGGGAAATTCACCCCTCCACTTT
>TRBV7-2|-|TRBJ2-3|-
CASSLAGGPTGAQYF
TGTGCCAGCAGCTTAGCGGGGGGGCCGACAGGGGCGCAGTATTTT
>TRBV10-3|-|TRBJ1-2|-
CASTRGAESNYGYTF
TGTGCCTCCACTCGTGGGGCGGAATCTAACTATGGCTACACCTTC
>TRBV7-2|-|TRBJ2-2|-
CASNSAGTGELFF
TGTGCCAGCAACTCGGCAGGCACCGGGGAGCTGTTTTTT
>TRBV11-3|-|TRBJ2-1|TRBD1
CASSPGPTGEVRNEQFF
TGTGCCAGCAGCCCAGGCCCGACAGGGGAGGTCCGTAATGAGCAGTTCTTC
>TRBV12-3/TRBV12-4|-|TRBJ2-7|TRBD1
CASSWDSTYEQYF
TGTGCCAGCAGCTGGGACAGTACCTACGAGCAGTACTTC
>TRBV4-2|-|TRBJ2-3|-
CASSQVRGSSTDTQYF
TGTGCCAGCAGCCAAGTGCGGGGTTCGAGTACAGATACGCAGTATTTT
>TRBV18|-|TRBJ1-1|-
CASSPEGTEAFF
TGTGCCAGCTCACCAGAGGGCACTGAAGCTTTCTTT
>TRBV7-2|-|TRBJ2-3|-
CASSRTQTDTQYF
TGTGCCAGCAGCCGGACTCAAACAGATACGCAGTATTTT
>TRBV5-1|few|TRBJ2-5|-
CASSLARGLQETQYF
TGCGCCAGCAGCTTGGCTAGGGGACTCCAAGAGACCCAGTACTTC
>TRBV6-2/TRBV6-3|-|TRBJ1-4|TRBD1
CASSYAGGPEKLFF
TGTGCCAGCAGTTACGCAGGGGGCCCTGAAAAACTGTTTTTT
>TRBV28|few|TRBJ1-5|-
CASSPPYSNQPQHF
TGTGCCAGCAGTCCCCCCTATAGCAATCAGCCCCAGCATTTT
>TRBV6-2/TRBV6-3|-|TRBJ2-1|TRBD2
CASSHGGALKYNEQFF
TGTGCCAGCAGCCACGGGGGGGCCCTAAAGTACAATGAGCAGTTCTTC
>TRBV5-1|-|TRBJ1-3|-
CASSLQPGAPESGNTIYF
TGCGCCAGCAGCTTGCAGCCAGGGGCCCCGGAATCTGGAAACACCATATATTTT
>TRBV2|-|TRBJ1-2|TRBD1
CASSPSGQGTAGYTF
TGTGCCAGCAGTCCATCGGGACAGGGAACAGCTGGCTACACCTTC
>TRBV9|-|TRBJ2-3|-
CASSVSRRGDTQYF
TGTGCCAGCAGCGTAAGTAGGAGGGGAGATACGCAGTATTTT
>TRBV10-1|few|TRBJ1-1|TRBD1
CASSGNRGTEAFF
TGCGCCAGCAGTGGAAACAGGGGCACTGAAGCTTTCTTT
>TRBV28|-|TRBJ1-1|TRBD1
CAGRTGDTEAFF
TGTGCCGGTAGAACAGGGGACACTGAAGCTTTCTTT
>TRBV27|-|TRBJ2-1|TRBD2
CASSLFLDFSSGGYNEQFF
TGTGCCAGCAGTTTATTTCTCGATTTCTCTAGCGGGGGGTACAATGAGCAGTTCTTC
>TRBV11-2|-|TRBJ2-5|TRBD2
CASSFSSGGQTQYF
TGTGCCAGCAGCTTTTCTAGCGGGGGTCAGACCCAGTACTTC
>TRBV29-1|-|TRBJ2-1|-
CSVVNLMGGPQFF
TGCAGCGTTGTAAATTTAATGGGGGGGCCTCAGTTCTTC
>TRBV3-1/TRBV3-2|-|TRBJ2-1|-
CASSPGTANNEQFF
TGTGCCAGCAGCCCCGGGACTGCGAACAATGAGCAGTTCTTC
>TRBV7-3|once|TRBJ2-1|-
CASSLTGQYNEQFF
TGTGCCAGCAGCTTGACCGGACAGTACAATGAGCAGTTCTTC
>TRBV5-1|few|TRBJ2-1|TRBD1
CASSPLGQGDNEQFF
TGCGCCAGCAGCCCCCTCGGACAGGGGGACAATGAGCAGTTCTTC
>TRBV19|-|TRBJ1-1|TRBD1
CASSIQGTGGYTEAFF
TGTGCCAGTAGTATACAGGGAACAGGGGGCTACACTGAAGCTTTCTTT
>TRBV5-1|once|TRBJ1-5|-
CASSLGVLGGSQPQHF
TGCGCCAGCAGCTTGGGAGTCTTGGGAGGGAGTCAGCCCCAGCATTTT
>TRBV10-2|-|TRBJ2-5|TRBD2
CASSDRRDENPLAGNQETQYF
TGCGCCAGCAGTGATAGGCGGGACGAAAACCCACTAGCGGGGAACCAAGAGACCCAGTACTTC
>TRBV5-1|-|TRBJ1-1|-
CASSLGKNTEAFF
TGCGCCAGCAGCTTGGGTAAGAACACTGAAGCTTTCTTT
>TRBV29-1|-|TRBJ2-3|TRBD1
CSAETGGADTQYF
TGCAGCGCCGAGACAGGGGGCGCAGATACGCAGTATTTT
>TRBV9|-|TRBJ2-7|-
CASSAGTTPYEQYF
TGTGCCAGCAGTGCCGGGACAACCCCCTACGAGCAGTACTTC
>TRBV28|-|TRBJ1-5|-
CASSFGGNQPQHF
TGTGCCAGCAGTTTTGGCGGAAATCAGCCCCAGCATTTT
>TRBV2|-|TRBJ1-5|-
CASRGGSGTAALSNQPQHF
TGTGCCAGCAGGGGAGGGTCCGGGACTGCGGCCCTTAGCAATCAGCCCCAGCATTTT
>TRBV5-4|-|TRBJ1-5|-
CASSLTPTGNQPQHF
TGTGCCAGCAGCCTGACTCCGACAGGCAATCAGCCCCAGCATTTT
>TRBV6-5|-|TRBJ2-3|TRBD1
CASSLGQGQGTQYF
TGTGCCAGCTCATTGGGACAGGGACAAGGTACGCAGTATTTT